This TCR beta chain was retrieved from a study of radiation and T cells in renal cell carcinoma. Notes on this clone: In the same sample, other DNA sequences code for this CDR3.

Stated time point: blood 2 weeks post-SBRT. This sample's treatment: 15 Gy SBRT to primary tumor, nephrectomy 4 weeks later. This renal cell carcinoma was of the clear cell type. Measured with immunoSEQ multiplex PCR; TCRdb has only the in-frame clones, and not every one. This table holds about 150,000 clones, approximately 90% found once. This specimen consisted of blood, obtained from a patient whose treatment included radiotherapy and nephrectomy. This TCR derives from a woman between 45 and 65 years old with renal cell carcinoma.

The CDR3 protein is CASSLQGGTEAFF. The CDR3 nucleotides are TGTGCCAGCAGCTTGCAGGGGGGCACTGAAGCTTTCTTT. The chain uses TRBV7-3 and TRBJ1-1; 7 positions agree with TRBD1. Unmatched junction bases numbered 2, after V lost 3 bases and J lost 4 bases. The CDR3 extends over 13 amino acids. Germline CDR1 is SGHTA and CDR2 is FQGTGA.